Each of the 26 T cell receptor beta chains below was sequenced from the same sample in a study of T cell responses to AZD1222 COVID-19 vaccine. Using immunoSEQ multiplex PCR, the repertoire was profiled, and TCRdb retains in-frame clones only, with some absent. The sample yields around 180,000 clones, around 93% seen once. The sequences come from peripheral blood, collected on day 0 of AZD1222 vaccination. The receptors derive from an adult in good health.

The chain is built from TRBV3-1 (or the pseudogene TRBV3-2) and TRBJ2-7, with 7 bases that match TRBD2. Germline CDR1 is LGHDT and CDR2 is YNNKEL (reference sequence). The trim removed 4 bases at V and 0 bases at J, leaving 0 bases unmatched. The length of the CDR3 is 13 residues. CDR3 sequence reads: CASSRGGSYEQYF. The CDR3 nucleotides read TGTGCCAGCAGCCGGGGGGGCTCCTACGAGCAGTACTTC.

The chain couples TRBV4-3 to TRBJ1-2; weak D call: TRBD1 (5 bases). The CDR3 totals 14 residues. The V gene's germline CDR1 is LGHNA and CDR2 YSLEER. V was clipped by 3 bases and J by 6 bases, with 14 bases between them. DNA for the CDR3: TGCGCCAGCAGCCACCCGGGGGTAATGAATGGCTACACCTTC. Its protein is CASSHPGVMNGYTF.

V usage is TRBV4-3 and J usage is TRBJ1-2; D is possibly TRBD1 (5 bases). Germline V CDR1 and CDR2: LGHNA, YSLEER. The V end was cut by 1 base, the J end by 6 bases, with 15 bases between. The CDR3 extends over 15 amino acids. CDR3 DNA: TGCGCCAGCAGCCAAGGGTTGTCTAGGGGCGATGGCTACACCTTC. Amino acids: CASSQGLSRGDGYTF.

This clone was seen more than once but under ten times. The chain is built from TRBV6-5 and TRBJ2-2; maybe TRBD1 (6 bases). The CDR3 has 15 amino acids. CDR1 and CDR2 (germline): MNHEY, SVGAGI. Trimming removed 8 bases at V and 5 bases at J, with 18 bases between. The CDR3 DNA sequence: TGTGCCAGCGGTCGTCAAGGGGGTAGGACCGGGGAGCTGTTTTTT. This codes for CASGRQGGRTGELFF.

The chain is built from TRBV6-5 and TRBJ1-6; D gene unclear. The germline CDR1 and CDR2 sequences are MNHEY and SVGAGI. CDR3 size: 14 residues. The ends were cut back, 6 bases at V and 10 bases at J, with 16 bases in the middle. CDR3 coding DNA: TGTGCCAGCAGCGCCGTCTTTGGGGAATCACCCCTCCACTTT. Translated: CASSAVFGESPLHF.

This rearrangement joins TRBV7-9 to TRBJ1-1, with TRBD1 matching 10 bases. The CDR3 loop spans 14 amino acids. Trimming removed 5 bases from V and 6 bases from J; junction bases left unmatched: 6. Germline loops: CDR1 SEHNR, CDR2 FQNEAQ (reference sequence). The CDR3 spells CASSRVGQGSEAFF. As DNA, the CDR3 is TGTGCCAGCAGCCGAGTGGGACAGGGGTCTGAAGCTTTCTTT.

V gene TRBV19 combines with J gene TRBJ2-4, with TRBD1 matching over 7 bases. This CDR3 is 14 amino acids long. From germline, CDR1 is LNHDA and CDR2 SQIVND (reference sequence). V shed 2 bases and J 7 bases; nucleotides not matched to a gene: 5. The CDR3 bases are TGTGCCAGTAGTATATTTACAGGGGACAACATTCAGTACTTC. Translating gives CASSIFTGDNIQYF.

V is TRBV30 and J is TRBJ2-7, with TRBD2 identical over 9 bases. Germline loops: CDR1 GTSNPN, CDR2 SVGIG (reference sequence). The CDR3 length is 15 residues. The V segment lost 8 bases and the J segment 0 bases; nucleotides outside the gene matches: 11. The CDR3 nucleotides read TGTGCCGGTAGCGGGAGCGTTCGGAGCTCCTACGAGCAGTACTTC. The encoded protein is CAGSGSVRSSYEQYF.

The V and J genes are TRBV2 and TRBJ1-3; no clear D gene. Per germline, CDR1 SNHLY and CDR2 FYNNEI. The V end was cut by 6 bases, the J end by 3 bases, with 6 bases between. The CDR3 loop spans 12 amino acids. The CDR3 spells CASRGIGNTIYF. The CDR3 DNA reads TGTGCCAGCAGGGGAATTGGAAACACCATATATTTT.

This clone was recorded only once. The V and J genes are TRBV28 and TRBJ2-2; the D is unclear. The CDR3 has 15 residues. Looked up from germline, CDR1 is MDHEN and CDR2 is SYDVKM. V lost 4 bases and J lost 1, with 10 bases in between. The CDR3 nucleotides read TGTGCCAGCAGTTCCTCCCGGGTGAACACCGGGGAGCTGTTTTTT. This sequence encodes CASSSSRVNTGELFF. The complete variable domain, with remaining parts taken from reference TRBV28 and TRBJ2-2, reads DVKVTQSSRYLVKRTGEKVFLECVQDMDHENMFWYRQDPGLGLRLIYFSYDVKMKEKGDIPEGYSVSREKKERFSLILESASTNQTSMYLCASSSSRVNTGELFFGEGSRLTVL.

The chain combines TRBV6-5 with TRBJ1-5; 9 bases align to TRBD1. Unmatched junction bases numbered 5, after V lost 5 bases and J lost 6 bases. The V gene's germline CDR1 is MNHEY and CDR2 SVGAGI. This CDR3 spans 14 amino acids. The CDR3 protein is CASSQGQGIQPQHF. CDR3 nucleotide sequence: TGTGCCAGCAGTCAGGGACAGGGCATTCAGCCCCAGCATTTT.

V is TRBV7-2 and J is TRBJ1-2; 8 positions match TRBD1. Germline V gives CDR1 SGHTA, CDR2 FQGNSA. The J segment lost 8 bases and the V segment lost 4 bases, leaving 9 bases of the junction unmatched. The CDR3 contains 14 residues. DNA of the CDR3: TGTGCCAGCAGCTCCGACAGGGGTTTGATAGGCTACACCTTC. It codes for CASSSDRGLIGYTF.

The gene calls are TRBV5-1 and TRBJ2-7, with TRBD1 identical over 8 bases. The CDR3 is 14 residues long. Germline values: CDR1 SGHRS, CDR2 YFSETQ. V trimming: 7 bases; J trimming: 3 bases; junction bases outside the gene matches: 9. The CDR3 DNA sequence: TGCGCCAGCGGACCGACAGGGGTGGTCTACGAGCAGTACTTC. Encoded protein: CASGPTGVVYEQYF.

This clone was recorded only once. CDR3 region: CASSLGLDTEAFF. The CDR3 region has the DNA TGCGCCAGCAGCTTGGGTCTTGACACTGAAGCTTTCTTT. V is TRBV5-1 and J is TRBJ1-1, with D unclear. The CDR3 has 13 amino acids. Per the germline V gene, CDR1 is SGHRS and CDR2 is YFSETQ. V lost 0 bases, J lost 3 bases, and 6 bases lay in between. The complete variable domain, with remaining parts taken from reference TRBV5-1 and TRBJ1-1, reads KAGVTQTPRYLIKTRGQQVTLSCSPISGHRSVSWYQQTPGQGLQFLFEYFSETQRNKGNFPGRFSGRQFSNSRSEMNVSTLELGDSALYLCASSLGLDTEAFFGQGTRLTVV.

The J gene is TRBJ2-1, the V gene TRBV6-5; TRBD1 aligns across 10 bases. Per the germline V gene, CDR1 is MNHEY and CDR2 is SVGAGI. The trim removed 2 bases at V and 1 base at J, leaving 2 bases unmatched. This CDR3 is built from 16 residues. The CDR3 is CASSYRGQGSYNEQFF. For the CDR3, the DNA is TGTGCCAGCAGTTACAGGGGACAGGGGTCCTACAATGAGCAGTTCTTC.

The chain uses TRBV19 and TRBJ2-1; maybe TRBD2 (6 bases). From germline, CDR1 is LNHDA and CDR2 SQIVND (reference sequence). V was shortened by 0 bases and J by 8 bases, with 11 bases between the two germline ends. The CDR3 loop spans 14 amino acids. CDR3 sequence reads: CASSIEQLAYEQFF. As DNA, the CDR3 is TGTGCCAGTAGTATAGAGCAACTAGCCTATGAGCAGTTCTTC.

This clone has only one observation. This chain joins TRBV6-5 and TRBJ1-1; 7 bases are a match to TRBD1. CDR1 is MNHEY and CDR2 is SVGAGI in the germline V gene. The CDR3 contains 13 residues. The V and J ends lost 6 bases and 1 base, in that order; junction bases with no gene match: 2. The CDR3 nucleotides are TGTGCCAGCAGCGGGACAGAGAACACTGAAGCTTTCTTT. Residues: CASSGTENTEAFF.

The chain couples TRBV5-1 to TRBJ2-2, with D perhaps matching TRBD1 or TRBD2 (6 bases each). V was pared by 2 bases and J by 6 bases, with 8 bases between. Germline-derived CDR1 and CDR2 are SGHRS and YFSETQ. The CDR3 is 13 residues long. DNA for the CDR3: TGCGCCAGCAGCTTCGGGGGCGCCGGGGAGCTGTTTTTT. It specifies CASSFGGAGELFF.

The J gene is TRBJ1-1, the V gene TRBV24-1; D is unresolved. CDR1 is KGHDR and CDR2 is SFDVKD in the germline V gene. The CDR3 consists of 13 residues. V shed 2 bases and J shed 7 bases, with 10 bases lying between them. The DNA for the CDR3 is TGTGCCACCAGTGATTCCCGGACGCATGAAGCTTTCTTT. Its protein is CATSDSRTHEAFF.

The chain recombines TRBV19 with TRBJ1-1; tentatively, D is TRBD1 (5 bases). Trimming removed 11 bases at V and 7 bases at J, with 17 bases between. The CDR3 totals 12 residues. Looked up from germline, CDR1 is LNHDA and CDR2 is SQIVND (reference sequence). The chain's CDR3 is CASKWGNLEAFF. For the CDR3, the DNA is TGTGCCTCCAAATGGGGGAACCTTGAAGCTTTCTTT.

The V and J genes are TRBV12-3 or TRBV12-4 and TRBJ2-7, with 7 nucleotides matching TRBD2. This CDR3 spans 13 amino acids. With 3 bases clipped from V and 7 bases from J, the junction kept 6 bases outside the gene matches. This CDR3 is CASSLRETGEQYF. DNA for the CDR3: TGTGCCAGCAGTTTGCGGGAGACGGGGGAGCAGTACTTC.

V is TRBV5-5 and J is TRBJ1-1; TRBD1 might be the D (6 bases). CDR3 length: 15 residues. Germline V gene sequence: CDR1 SGHKS, CDR2 YYEKEE (reference sequence). The ends were cut back, 0 bases at V and 4 bases at J, with 13 bases in the middle. The CDR3 loop is CASSLVLGGGTEAFF. CDR3 DNA: TGTGCCAGCAGCTTGGTGTTAGGGGGAGGCACTGAAGCTTTCTTT.

V and J are TRBV14 and TRBJ1-2; D is uncertain. The germline V gene encodes CDR1 SGHDN and CDR2 FVKESK. The CDR3 spans 16 residues. V shed 0 bases and J shed 3 bases, with 14 bases lying between them. The CDR3 protein is CASSQDVTRPYYGYTF. In nucleotides, the CDR3 is TGTGCCAGCAGCCAAGATGTGACCCGTCCTTACTATGGCTACACCTTC.

This chain connects TRBV4-1 to TRBJ1-1; D gene uncertain. V was pared by 1 base and J by 4 bases, with 7 bases between. CDR1 and CDR2 from the germline V gene are MGHRA and YSYEKL. The CDR3 contains 13 residues. This chain's CDR3 is CASSQGRSTEAFF. The CDR3 nucleotides read TGCGCCAGCAGCCAAGGACGGTCCACTGAAGCTTTCTTT.

The sample holds one count of this clone. The J gene is TRBJ1-4, the V gene TRBV2; D might be TRBD1 (6 bases). This CDR3 has 15 residues. The germline V gene encodes CDR1 SNHLY and CDR2 FYNNEI. With 6 bases removed from V and 2 bases from J, the gap between germline ends came to 13 bases. The CDR3 reads CASRADRLTNEKLFF. Here the CDR3 DNA reads TGTGCCAGCAGGGCAGACAGGTTGACTAATGAAAAACTGTTTTTT.

The chain has TRBV16 and TRBJ2-1; 9 nucleotides match TRBD2. Germline CDR1 and CDR2: KGHSY and FQNENV. J was trimmed by 10 bases and V by 2 bases; bases with no gene match: 9. The CDR3 consists of 15 residues. CDR3 coding DNA: TGTGCCAGCAGCCAACTGGTAGCGGGAGACTGGGAGCAGTTCTTC. It yields the protein CASSQLVAGDWEQFF.